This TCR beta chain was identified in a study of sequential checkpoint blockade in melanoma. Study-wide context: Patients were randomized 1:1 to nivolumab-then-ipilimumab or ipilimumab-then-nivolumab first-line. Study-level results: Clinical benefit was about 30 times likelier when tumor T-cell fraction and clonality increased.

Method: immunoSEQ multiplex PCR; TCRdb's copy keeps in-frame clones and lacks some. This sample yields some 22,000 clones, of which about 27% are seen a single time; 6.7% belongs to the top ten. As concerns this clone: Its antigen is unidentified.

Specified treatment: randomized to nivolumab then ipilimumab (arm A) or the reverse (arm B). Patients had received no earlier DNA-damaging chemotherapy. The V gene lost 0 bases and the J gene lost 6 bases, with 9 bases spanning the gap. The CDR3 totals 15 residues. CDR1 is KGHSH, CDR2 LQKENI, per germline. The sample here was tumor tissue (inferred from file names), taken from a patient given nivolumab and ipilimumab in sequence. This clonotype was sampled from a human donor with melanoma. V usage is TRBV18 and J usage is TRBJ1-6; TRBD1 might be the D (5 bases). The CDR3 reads CASSPPGTGNSPLHF. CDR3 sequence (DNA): TGTGCCAGCTCACCACCCGGGACGGGTAATTCACCCCTCCACTTT.